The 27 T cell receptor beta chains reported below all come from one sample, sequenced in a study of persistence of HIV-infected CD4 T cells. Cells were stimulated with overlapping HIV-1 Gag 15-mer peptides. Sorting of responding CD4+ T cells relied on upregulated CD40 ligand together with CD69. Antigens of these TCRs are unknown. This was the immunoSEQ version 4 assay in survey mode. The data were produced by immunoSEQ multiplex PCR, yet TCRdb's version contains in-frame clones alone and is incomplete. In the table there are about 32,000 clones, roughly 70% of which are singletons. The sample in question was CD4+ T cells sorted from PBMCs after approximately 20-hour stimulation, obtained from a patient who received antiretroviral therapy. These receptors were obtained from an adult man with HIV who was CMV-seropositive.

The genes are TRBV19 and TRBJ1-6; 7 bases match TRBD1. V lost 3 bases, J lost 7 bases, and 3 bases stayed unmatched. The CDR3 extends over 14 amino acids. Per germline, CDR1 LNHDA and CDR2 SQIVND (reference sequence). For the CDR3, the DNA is TGTGCCAGTAGTATGGTACAGGGGAATTCACCCCTCCACTTT. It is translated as CASSMVQGNSPLHF. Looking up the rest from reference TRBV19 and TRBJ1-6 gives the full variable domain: DGGITQSPKYLFRKEGQNVTLSCEQNLNHDAMYWYRQDPGQGLRLIYYSQIVNDFQKGDIAEGYSVSREKKESFPLTVTSAQKNPTAFYLCASSMVQGNSPLHFGNGTRLTVT.

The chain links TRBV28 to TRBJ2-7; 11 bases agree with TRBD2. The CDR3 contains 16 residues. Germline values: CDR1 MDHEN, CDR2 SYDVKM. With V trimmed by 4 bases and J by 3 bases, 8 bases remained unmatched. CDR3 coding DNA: TGTGCCAGCAGTTCCCCGGGTAGCGGGGGGGGCTACGAGCAGTACTTC. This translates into CASSSPGSGGGYEQYF.

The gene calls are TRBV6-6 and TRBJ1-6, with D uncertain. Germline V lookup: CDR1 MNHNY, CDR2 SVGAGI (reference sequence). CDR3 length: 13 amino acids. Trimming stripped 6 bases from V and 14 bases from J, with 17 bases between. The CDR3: CASSGLTPESLHF. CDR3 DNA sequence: TGTGCCAGCAGCGGACTTACCCCCGAGTCCCTCCACTTT.

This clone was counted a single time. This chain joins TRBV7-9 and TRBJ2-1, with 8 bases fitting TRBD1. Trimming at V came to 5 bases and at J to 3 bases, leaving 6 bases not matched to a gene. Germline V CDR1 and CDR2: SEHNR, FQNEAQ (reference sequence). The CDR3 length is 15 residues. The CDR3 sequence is CASSVGTGRYNEQFF. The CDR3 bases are TGTGCCAGCAGCGTCGGGACAGGACGCTACAATGAGCAGTTCTTC.

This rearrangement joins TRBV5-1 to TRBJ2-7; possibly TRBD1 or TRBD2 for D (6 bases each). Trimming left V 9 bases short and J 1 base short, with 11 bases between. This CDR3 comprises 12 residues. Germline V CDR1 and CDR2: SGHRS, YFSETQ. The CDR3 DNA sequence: TGCGCCACCCGGGGGCCATCCTACGAGCAGTACTTC. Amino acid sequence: CATRGPSYEQYF.

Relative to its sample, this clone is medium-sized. This CDR3 reads CASSPQAGLGYEQYF. The CDR3 DNA reads TGTGCCAGCAGCCCCCAGGCAGGGTTGGGCTACGAGCAGTACTTC. The V and J genes are TRBV3-1 (or the pseudogene TRBV3-2) and TRBJ2-7, with TRBD1 as a possible D gene (5 bases). Germline-derived CDR1 and CDR2 are LGHDT and YNNKEL (reference sequence). Trimming shortened V by 4 bases and J by 3 bases, and 16 bases separated the two germline ends. The CDR3 contains 15 residues.

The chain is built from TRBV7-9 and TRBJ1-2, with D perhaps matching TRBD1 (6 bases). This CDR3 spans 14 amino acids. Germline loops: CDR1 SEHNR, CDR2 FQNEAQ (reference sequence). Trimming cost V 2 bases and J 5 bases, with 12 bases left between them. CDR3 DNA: TGTGCCAGCAGCTTATCTAACAGGGCATATGGCTACACCTTC. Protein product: CASSLSNRAYGYTF.

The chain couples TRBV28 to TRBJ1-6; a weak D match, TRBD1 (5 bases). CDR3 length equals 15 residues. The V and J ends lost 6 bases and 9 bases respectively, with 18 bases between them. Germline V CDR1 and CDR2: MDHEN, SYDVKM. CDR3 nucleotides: TGTGCCAGCAGCTCATCTCAGGGATTCGGTTCACCCCTCCACTTT. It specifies CASSSSQGFGSPLHF.

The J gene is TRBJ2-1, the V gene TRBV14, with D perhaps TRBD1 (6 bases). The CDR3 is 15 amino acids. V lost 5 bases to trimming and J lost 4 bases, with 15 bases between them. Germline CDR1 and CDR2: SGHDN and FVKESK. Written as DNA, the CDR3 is TGTGCCAGCAGCTTCGGGACACCTTTGTACAATGAGCAGTTCTTC. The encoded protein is CASSFGTPLYNEQFF.

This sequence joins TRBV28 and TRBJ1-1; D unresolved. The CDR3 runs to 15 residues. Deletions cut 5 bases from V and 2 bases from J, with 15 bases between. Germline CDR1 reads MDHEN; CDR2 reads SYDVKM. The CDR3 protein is CASSGREWANTEAFF. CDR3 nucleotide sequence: TGTGCCAGCAGTGGAAGAGAATGGGCTAACACTGAAGCTTTCTTT. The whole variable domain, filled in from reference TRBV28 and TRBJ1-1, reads DVKVTQSSRYLVKRTGEKVFLECVQDMDHENMFWYRQDPGLGLRLIYFSYDVKMKEKGDIPEGYSVSREKKERFSLILESASTNQTSMYLCASSGREWANTEAFFGQGTRLTVV.

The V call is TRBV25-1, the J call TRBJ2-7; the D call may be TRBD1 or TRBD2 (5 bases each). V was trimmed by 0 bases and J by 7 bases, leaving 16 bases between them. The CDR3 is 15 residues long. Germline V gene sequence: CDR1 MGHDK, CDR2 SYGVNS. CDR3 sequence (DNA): TGTGCCAGCAGTGAATATAGAGGGGCGCTTGGGGAGCAGTACTTC. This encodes CASSEYRGALGEQYF.

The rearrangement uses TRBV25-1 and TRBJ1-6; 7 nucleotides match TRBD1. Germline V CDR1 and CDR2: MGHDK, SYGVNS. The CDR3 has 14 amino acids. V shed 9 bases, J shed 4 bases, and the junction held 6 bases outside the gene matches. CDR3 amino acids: CASRTQGYNSPLHF. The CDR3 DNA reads TGTGCCAGTCGTACACAGGGGTATAATTCACCCCTCCACTTT.

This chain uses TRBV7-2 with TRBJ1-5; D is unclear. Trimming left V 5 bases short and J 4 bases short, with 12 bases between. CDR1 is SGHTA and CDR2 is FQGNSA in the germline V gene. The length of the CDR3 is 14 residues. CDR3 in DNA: TGTGCCAGCAGCGATTATTTAGAGAATCAGCCCCAGCATTTT. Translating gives CASSDYLENQPQHF.

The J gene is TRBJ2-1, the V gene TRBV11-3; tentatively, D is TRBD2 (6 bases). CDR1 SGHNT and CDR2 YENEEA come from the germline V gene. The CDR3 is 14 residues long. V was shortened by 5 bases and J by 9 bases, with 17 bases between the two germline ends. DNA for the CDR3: TGTGCCAGCAGCCCGCGGGGTAACCGGGGTGAGCAGTTCTTC. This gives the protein CASSPRGNRGEQFF.

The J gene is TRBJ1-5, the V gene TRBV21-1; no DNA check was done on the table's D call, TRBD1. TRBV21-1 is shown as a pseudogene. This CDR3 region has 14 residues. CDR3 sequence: CASSDSDSNQPQHF. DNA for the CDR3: TGTGCCAGCAGCGACTCGGACAGTAATCAGCCCCAGCATTTT.

CDR3 in amino acids: CASTLAGQGSGYTF. CDR3 nucleotide sequence: TGTGCCAGCACCCTAGCGGGACAGGGAAGCGGCTACACCTTC. The V call is TRBV7-2, the J call TRBJ1-2, with 9 bases that match TRBD1. The junction had 11 bases not matched to a gene; V was cut back by 7 bases and J by 8 bases. The CDR3 runs 14 residues. CDR1 is SGHTA and CDR2 is FQGNSA in the germline V gene.

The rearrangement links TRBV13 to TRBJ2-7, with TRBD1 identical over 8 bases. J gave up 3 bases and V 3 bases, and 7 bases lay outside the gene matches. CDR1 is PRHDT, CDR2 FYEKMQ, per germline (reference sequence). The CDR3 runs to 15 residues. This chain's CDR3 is CASSFRAGGIYEQYF. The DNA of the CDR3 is TGTGCCAGCAGCTTCCGTGCAGGGGGCATCTACGAGCAGTACTTC.

The CDR3 region has the DNA TGTGCCTGGAGTGAGGGACAGGGAGCCTATATTCAGTACTTC. As protein: CAWSEGQGAYIQYF. The V and J genes are TRBV30 and TRBJ2-4, with 9 bases lining up with TRBD1. The germline CDR1 and CDR2 sequences are GTSNPN and SVGIG (reference sequence). The V gene end was trimmed by 1 base and the J gene end by 10 bases; junction bases not matched to a gene: 8. This CDR3 region has 14 residues.

CDR3 nucleotides: TGTGCCGGGGGACAGCTGCCGAATCAGCCCCAGCATTTT. Its translation: CAGGQLPNQPQHF. The chain is built from TRBV2 and TRBJ1-5; 7 bases map to TRBD1. V lost 11 bases to trimming and J lost 4 bases; unmatched junction nucleotides: 8. The CDR3 consists of 13 residues. Per the germline V gene, CDR1 is SNHLY and CDR2 is FYNNEI.

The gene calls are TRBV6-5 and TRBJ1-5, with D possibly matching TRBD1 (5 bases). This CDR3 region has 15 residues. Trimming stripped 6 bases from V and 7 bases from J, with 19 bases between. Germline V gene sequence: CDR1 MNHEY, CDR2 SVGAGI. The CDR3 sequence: CASRTSGGDSQPQHF. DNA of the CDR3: TGTGCCAGCAGGACATCGGGGGGTGATTCCCAGCCCCAGCATTTT.

The CDR3 region is CASSVAGEPDTQYF. The CDR3 DNA reads TGCGCCAGCAGCGTTGCGGGGGAGCCAGATACGCAGTATTTT. The chain couples TRBV5-1 to TRBJ2-3; the match to TRBD2 covers 7 bases. This CDR3 spans 14 amino acids. With V trimmed by 4 bases and J by 4 bases, 6 bases remained unmatched. Per germline, CDR1 SGHRS and CDR2 YFSETQ.

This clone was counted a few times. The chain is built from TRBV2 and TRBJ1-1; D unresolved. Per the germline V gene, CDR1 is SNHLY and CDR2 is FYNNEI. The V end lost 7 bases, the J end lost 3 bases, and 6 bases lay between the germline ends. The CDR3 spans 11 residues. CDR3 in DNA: TGTGCCAGCAAGAGGGACACTGAAGCTTTCTTT. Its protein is CASKRDTEAFF.

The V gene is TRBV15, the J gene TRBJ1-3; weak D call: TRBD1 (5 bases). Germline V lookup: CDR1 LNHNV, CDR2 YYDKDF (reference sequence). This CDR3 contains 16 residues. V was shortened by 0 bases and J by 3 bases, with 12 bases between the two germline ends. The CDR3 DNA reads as TGTGCCACCAGCAGAGAACAGGTCTTCCTTGGAAACACCATATATTTT. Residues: CATSREQVFLGNTIYF.

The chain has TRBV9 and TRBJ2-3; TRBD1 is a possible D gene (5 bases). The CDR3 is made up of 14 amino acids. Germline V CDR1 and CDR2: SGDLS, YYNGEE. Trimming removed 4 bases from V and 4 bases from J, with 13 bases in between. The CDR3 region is CASSLDSRADTQYF. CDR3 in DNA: TGTGCCAGCAGCCTCGACAGCCGGGCAGATACGCAGTATTTT.

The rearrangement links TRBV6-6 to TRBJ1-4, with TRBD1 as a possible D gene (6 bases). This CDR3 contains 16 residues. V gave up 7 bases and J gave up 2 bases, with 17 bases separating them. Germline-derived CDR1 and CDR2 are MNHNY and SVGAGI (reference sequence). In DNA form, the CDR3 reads TGTGCCAGCACCCGGGGGGCGACCGGGACTAATGAAAAACTGTTTTTT. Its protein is CASTRGATGTNEKLFF.

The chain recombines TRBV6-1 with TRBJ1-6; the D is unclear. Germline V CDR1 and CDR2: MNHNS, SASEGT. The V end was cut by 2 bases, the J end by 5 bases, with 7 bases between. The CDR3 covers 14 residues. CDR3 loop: CASSEPEDNSPLHF. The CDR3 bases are TGTGCCAGCAGTGAACCAGAGGATAATTCACCCCTCCACTTT.

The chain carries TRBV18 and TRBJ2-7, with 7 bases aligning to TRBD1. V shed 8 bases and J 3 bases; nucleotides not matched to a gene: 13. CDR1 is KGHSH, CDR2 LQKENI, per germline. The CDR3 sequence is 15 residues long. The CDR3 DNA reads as TGTGCCAGCGCTGACTCCGGGACAGACGGCTACGAGCAGTACTTC. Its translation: CASADSGTDGYEQYF.